This T cell receptor (beta chain) was captured in a study of control samples from healthy donors and cancer patients. Produced via immunoSEQ multiplex PCR; TCRdb's table is partial and in-frame only. The sample lists around 22,000 clones; roughly 83% were seen once. V was pared by 7 bases and J by 1 base, with 19 bases between. The CDR3 is 16 amino acids. In germline, CDR1 is MNHNY, CDR2 SVGAGI (reference sequence). This chain uses TRBV6-6 with TRBJ2-5, with TRBD2 as a possible D gene (6 bases). The source material was PBMCs. The clonotype originates from a man in his fifties or sixties with head and neck cancer. CDR3 coding DNA: TGTGCCAGCAACGGGGACTCGACCCCGCTCCAAGAGACCCAGTACTTC. It yields the protein CASNGDSTPLQETQYF.